This T cell receptor (beta chain) is from a study of CD8 T cells in ankylosing spondylitis (dated by TCRdb to about 2017). Background on the whole study: The study set out to find disease-linked TCR variants by profiling T cell receptor beta repertoires in ankylosing spondylitis patients and healthy donors. The full study cohort comprised 25 ankylosing spondylitis patients and some 100 healthy donors. Peripheral blood samples were taken, and synovial fluid was additionally collected from ankylosing spondylitis patients. The paper's findings and limits, for the study overall: Some of the motif variants had been reported before in the synovial fluid and blood of reactive arthritis patients, a finding that suggests common disease-initiation mechanisms. A CD8+ phenotype was shown by the disease-linked clones, which were found at relatively low frequencies in peripheral blood. According to the report, matched synovial fluid samples from ankylosing spondylitis patients were significantly enriched for the disease-linked clones. Blood from ankylosing spondylitis patients appeared to be characterized by a TCR beta motif made up of several highly homologous amino acid variants.

TCRdb shows the sequencer as Illumina HiSeq 2500. Quantitative 5'-RACE with molecular barcodes was used to prepare TCR beta libraries. Under the source paper's analysis protocol: To identify disease-linked TCR variants, a new computational method was used, one built on a probabilistic model of VDJ rearrangement. In-frame beta chains were kept once TCRdb had trimmed the public reads at Q25 with fastp and called clones with MiXCR. Every distinct CDR3 protein forms one entry, paired with its most common genes and DNA. It is TCRdb's table, rather than the study itself, that gives the V and J calls and clone size. This sample lists approximately 540,000 distinct CDR3 sequences; roughly 13% were detected once. Under 7.5% of the sample comes from the top ten. V was cut back by 4 bases and J by 4 bases, leaving a gap of 11 bases between them. The CDR3 goes from the cysteine to the phenylalanine over 13 residues. Only the CDR3 DNA stays, 39 bases, in frame from base 1. CDR1 and CDR2 were assigned from the germline V gene as SGHVS and FNYEAQ.

This clonotype was found many times. Its antigen is not yet known. No quality values exist for individual bases; no much larger clone is one base distant. The material sequenced was blood, either unsorted or a sorted T cell fraction (not recorded which). The sequence was obtained from a male donor with ankylosing spondylitis. This receptor chain uses TRBV7-6 and TRBJ2-7; D gene: possibly TRBD1, on 6 matching bases. The CDR3 region reads CASSSETGYEQYF. At the DNA level, the sequence is TGTGCCAGCAGCTCCGAAACAGGGTACGAGCAGTACTTC.